This record covers a single T cell receptor beta chain. Which antigen it targets is not known. Base quality data are lacking; no much larger clone is found one base away. The CDR3 regions of human TCRbeta chains were analyzed by immunosequencing. The published analysis was carried out like this. TCRs in the repertoires were compared against a reference library of SARS-CoV-2-specific TCRs that had been generated with the MIRA antigen-specificity platform. Breadth meant the fraction of unique TCRs that were SARS-CoV-2-associated, whereas depth meant the fraction of total T cells that were SARS-CoV-2-associated. Using the MIRA data, every spike-specific TCR was mapped to the spike region that the TCR reacted to and assigned to either a CD4 or a CD8 class. Log10-transformed breadth and depth values were compared by one-way ANOVA with Sidak's multiple comparisons tests. TCRdb carries this immuneACCESS record with in-frame sequences only. Its versions omit some clonotypes, under half of them owing to an unresolved V gene in the studies checked, with the rest unexplained. The V and J calls and clone size are taken from that table; D and trimming were inferred from the DNA. For this sample there are 100,000 to 150,000 clones; roughly 90% appear just once. The ten largest make up about 6% of the sample.

According to the study, the label for this sample's time point signals: baseline before first vaccination. The vaccinee samples were drawn from two UK trials, COV001 and COV002, one of which was a single-blind randomized controlled phase 2/3 trial testing AZD1222 (ChAdOx1 nCoV-19) in healthy adults. For TCRbeta chain sequencing, PBMC samples from trial participants were taken at day 0 and at day 28 after the second dose. The data are from a study of T cell responses to AZD1222 COVID-19 vaccine (dated by TCRdb to the early 2020s). Describing the broader study: AZD1222 recipients given second doses at about 4 weeks or at about 12 weeks were pooled, since spike-specific TCR depth and breadth were not found to differ between the two schedules. TCR sequencing covered approximately 230 trial participants: 200 to 210 given two doses of AZD1222 and 26 given two doses of MenACWY control vaccine. Trial participants were enrolled by age into 18-55, 56-69 and 70-plus year subgroups, with approximately 150, 28 and 58 TCR-sequenced participants respectively.

The CDR1 and CDR2 encoded by the germline V gene are SNHLY and FYNNEI. Compared with germline, V lacks 8 bases and J lacks 5 bases; bases without a gene match: 4. The CDR3 contains 13 residues, cysteine and phenylalanine counted. The read is trimmed to its CDR3 DNA, 39 bases read in frame from base 1. The research as a whole found: Vaccine-associated CD4 TCRs spanned the whole spike protein, with dominant responses in regions 160-218 and 743-854. After two AZD1222 doses, spike-specific TCR breadth and depth were significantly higher than at day 0 and than in MenACWY recipients. Epitopes outside the regions mutated in the B.1.351 and B.1.1.7 variants were reportedly recognized by nearly half of the unique spike-specific TCRs. Because no samples from the day 14 peak response were available, repertoires could be characterized only after the peak T cell response. Conclusions about previously exposed vaccinees are limited, since just 6 or 7 AZD1222 recipients were seropositive for SARS-CoV-2 at baseline. The 56-69-year group was small, and its depth increase did not reach significance, likely because of low power. Participants were mostly white British and included more females than males, and it was suggested by the authors that clonal diversity may have been underestimated.

The rearranged chain carries TRBV2 and TRBJ2-2, and 8 junction bases match TRBD1. The sequenced sample was peripheral blood, obtained on day 0 of AZD1222 vaccination. The TCR comes from an adult in good health. The CDR3 region reads CASVRTGTGELFF. The DNA sequence is given as TGTGCCAGCGTCCGGACAGGGACCGGGGAGCTGTTTTTT.